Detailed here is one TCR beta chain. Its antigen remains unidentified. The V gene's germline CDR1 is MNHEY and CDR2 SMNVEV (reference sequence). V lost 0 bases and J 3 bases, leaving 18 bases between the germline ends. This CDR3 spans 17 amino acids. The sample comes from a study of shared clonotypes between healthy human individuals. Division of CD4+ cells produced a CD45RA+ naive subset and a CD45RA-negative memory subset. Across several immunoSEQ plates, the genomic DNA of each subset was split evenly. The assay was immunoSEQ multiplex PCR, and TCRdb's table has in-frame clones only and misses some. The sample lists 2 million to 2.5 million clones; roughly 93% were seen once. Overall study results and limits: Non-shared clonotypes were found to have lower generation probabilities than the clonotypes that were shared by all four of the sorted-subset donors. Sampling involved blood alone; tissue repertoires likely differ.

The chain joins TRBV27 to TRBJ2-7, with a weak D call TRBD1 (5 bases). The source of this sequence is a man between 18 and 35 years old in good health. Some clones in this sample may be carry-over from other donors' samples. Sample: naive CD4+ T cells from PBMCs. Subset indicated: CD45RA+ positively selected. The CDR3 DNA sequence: TGTGCCAGCAGTTTATCAGTCCGTGGGGCTAGGTTCTACGAGCAGTACTTC. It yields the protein CASSLSVRGARFYEQYF.